Listed below are T cell receptor beta chains from one sample, sequenced in a study of cytomegalovirus exposure and HLA in healthy donors. Clones were read by immunoSEQ multiplex PCR, and TCRdb kept only the in-frame ones, dropping some. In the table there are about 150,000 clones, roughly 80% of which are singletons. Sample: PBMCs. Receptors originate from a male donor in good health and CMV-seronegative. Both conserved end residues are part of each CDR3. Each record gives: clone size, D gene, V gene, J gene, CDR3 protein, CDR3 DNA. A D gene is named only where the DNA matches it firmly. Expanded clones are given a class, and other clones once, few, many or no size at all.

.	.	TRBV14	TRBJ1-1	CASSHGTGTGAFF	TGTGCCAGCAGCCATGGGACTGGGACCGGCGCTTTCTTT
once	.	TRBV5-4	TRBJ1-6	CASSPDSVWSNSPLHF	TGTGCCAGCAGCCCTGACAGTGTGTGGAGTAATTCACCCCTCCACTTT
.	.	TRBV7-7	TRBJ2-2	CASSLTQATNTGELFF	TGTGCCAGCAGCTTAACACAGGCGACGAACACCGGGGAGCTGTTTTTT
.	.	TRBV19	TRBJ1-1	CASGYPGRGGTEAFF	TGTGCCAGTGGATACCCGGGACGGGGGGGAACTGAAGCTTTCTTT
few	.	TRBV5-1	TRBJ1-1	CASSTTVANTEAFF	TGCGCCAGCAGCACGACAGTTGCTAACACTGAAGCTTTCTTT
few	.	TRBV7-9	TRBJ2-7	CASSPGDMEQYF	TGTGCCAGCTCCCCAGGGGACATGGAGCAGTACTTC
.	.	TRBV13	TRBJ2-3	CASSLDRASTDTQYF	TGTGCCAGCAGCTTAGACAGGGCGAGCACAGATACGCAGTATTTT
.	TRBD1	TRBV5-1	TRBJ2-5	CASSLLGTDKETQYF	TGCGCCAGCAGCTTGTTAGGGACAGATAAAGAGACCCAGTACTTC
.	.	TRBV7-9	TRBJ2-7	CASSPAVREPSRSAHEQYF	TGTGCCAGCAGCCCCGCAGTGAGGGAGCCATCACGATCGGCCCACGAGCAGTACTTC
.	TRBD1	TRBV5-1	TRBJ1-5	CASSLAGGSNQPQHF	TGCGCCAGCAGCTTGGCAGGGGGCAGCAATCAGCCCCAGCATTTT
.	.	TRBV11-2	TRBJ1-2	CASSSLPGGGRDGYTF	TGTGCCAGCAGCTCCCTCCCTGGGGGCGGAAGGGATGGCTACACCTTC
.	.	TRBV18	TRBJ1-5	CASSTRDTNQPQHF	TGTGCCAGCTCAACTCGGGACACTAATCAGCCCCAGCATTTT
.	.	TRBV10-3	TRBJ2-7	CATTGQLTYEQYF	TGTGCCACGACTGGACAGCTGACCTACGAGCAGTACTTC
.	TRBD1	TRBV10-2	TRBJ1-1	CASSAGGGTEAFF	TGCGCCAGCAGTGCAGGGGGCGGCACTGAAGCTTTCTTT
.	.	TRBV10-1	TRBJ2-7	CASSEGRGGYYEQYF	TGCGCCAGCAGTGAGGGCAGAGGGGGATACTACGAGCAGTACTTC
.	TRBD2	TRBV4-1	TRBJ2-2	CASSQPGLGNGELFF	TGCGCCAGCAGCCAACCGGGACTAGGGAACGGGGAGCTGTTTTTT
.	.	TRBV25-1	TRBJ2-7	CASSRSIYEQYF	TGTGCCAGCAGTCGTAGTATCTACGAGCAGTACTTC
.	.	TRBV4-2	TRBJ1-1	CASSGSFNTEAFF	TGTGCCAGCTCGGGTTCGTTTAACACTGAAGCTTTCTTT
.	TRBD1	TRBV7-2	TRBJ2-3	CASSLGTATDTQYF	TGTGCCAGCAGCCTCGGGACAGCCACAGATACGCAGTATTTT
few	.	TRBV7-2	TRBJ1-3	CASSLFGGRSGNTIYF	TGTGCCAGCAGCTTATTTGGGGGCCGCTCTGGAAACACCATATATTTT
.	.	TRBV5-4	TRBJ2-2	CASSPGTKPAGELFF	TGTGCCAGCAGCCCCGGGACAAAACCGGCCGGGGAGCTGTTTTTT
.	.	TRBV11-2	TRBJ1-1	CASTGTGDTEAFF	TGTGCCAGCACCGGGACGGGAGACACTGAAGCTTTCTTT
few	.	TRBV6-5	TRBJ2-2	CASSYQGFTGELFF	TGTGCCAGCAGTTACCAGGGATTCACCGGGGAGCTGTTTTTT
.	TRBD1	TRBV6-1	TRBJ2-7	CASNYGQGTSYEQYF	TGTGCCAGCAACTACGGACAGGGTACGTCCTACGAGCAGTACTTC
once	TRBD2	TRBV6-4	TRBJ2-1	CASSVGTSGGNNEQFF	TGTGCCAGCAGTGTCGGGACTAGCGGGGGAAACAATGAGCAGTTCTTC
few	TRBD1	TRBV9	TRBJ1-4	CASSVGIVVGGQENEKLFF	TGTGCCAGCAGCGTAGGAATAGTGGTGGGGGGACAGGAGAATGAAAAACTGTTTTTT
.	.	TRBV5-1	TRBJ2-7	CASSLNDRRTYEQYF	TGCGCCAGCAGCTTAAACGACAGACGGACCTACGAGCAGTACTTC
.	TRBD2	TRBV6-5	TRBJ2-2	CASSSPGTRNTGELFF	TGTGCCAGCAGTTCCCCCGGGACTAGGAACACCGGGGAGCTGTTTTTT
once	.	TRBV6-6	TRBJ1-2	CASSPDSIYGYTF	TGTGCCAGCAGTCCTGACAGCATCTATGGCTACACCTTC
.	.	TRBV4-1	TRBJ1-4	CASSPSGFNEKLFF	TGCGCCAGCAGCCCCTCAGGGTTTAATGAAAAACTGTTTTTT
.	.	TRBV5-1	TRBJ2-3	CASSLDGGVTDTQYF	TGCGCCAGCAGCTTGGATGGCGGGGTCACAGATACGCAGTATTTT